These 18 T cell receptor beta chains originate from one sample sequenced in a study of blood T cell repertoires in COVID-19. Data came from immunoSEQ multiplex PCR; TCRdb stores just in-frame clones and leaves some out. The repertoire holds around 250,000 clones, with under 85% as singletons. Sequencing was done on a sample of peripheral blood. These receptor sequences come from a young man who had recovered from COVID-19.

The CDR3 nucleotides are TGTGCCATCAGTGATCAACAGGGGGAAATCGGGGAGCTGTTTTTT. Residues: CAISDQQGEIGELFF. The chain combines TRBV10-3 with TRBJ2-2, with TRBD1 matching over 8 bases. V shed 3 bases and J 7 bases; nucleotides not matched to a gene: 7. The CDR3 runs to 15 residues. Per germline, CDR1 ENHRY and CDR2 SYGVKD.

This chain uses TRBV18 with TRBJ1-1; tentative D call: TRBD1 (5 bases). Germline CDR1 and CDR2: KGHSH and LQKENI. V lost 3 bases and J lost 1, with 6 bases in between. There are 13 residues in the CDR3. CDR3 bases: TGTGCCAGCTCACCGACAGCGAACACTGAAGCTTTCTTT. Translation gives CASSPTANTEAFF.

The count of this clone is one. J is TRBJ2-3 and V is TRBV4-1; TRBD2 agrees at 14 bases. Losses at the gene ends were 4 bases for V and 2 bases for J; bases not matched to a gene: 17. Looked up from germline, CDR1 is MGHRA and CDR2 is YSYEKL. The CDR3 length is 21 residues. CDR3 sequence: CASSRLGTSGGSGRLTDTQYF. The CDR3, as DNA: TGCGCCAGCAGCCGACTAGGGACTAGCGGGGGTTCTGGTAGACTCACAGATACGCAGTATTTT.

The chain joins TRBV5-5 to TRBJ1-3; D is ambiguous. CDR3 size: 15 residues. From germline, CDR1 is SGHKS and CDR2 YYEKEE (reference sequence). V lost 4 bases to trimming and J lost 0 bases, with 11 bases between them. CDR3 sequence: CASSQLGVSGNTIYF. The CDR3, as DNA: TGTGCCAGCAGCCAGCTGGGAGTCTCTGGAAACACCATATATTTT.

The chain couples TRBV3-1 (or the pseudogene TRBV3-2) to TRBJ1-3, with D uncertain. Germline-derived CDR1 and CDR2 are LGHDT and YNNKEL (reference sequence). V was shortened by 1 base and J by 4 bases, with 11 bases between the two germline ends. The CDR3 is made up of 15 amino acids. This CDR3 reads CASSQAHGYGNTIYF. The CDR3, as DNA: TGTGCCAGCAGCCAAGCCCACGGGTACGGAAACACCATATATTTT.

This chain joins TRBV21-1 and TRBJ2-7; TRBD1 is taken as the D call from the table, unchecked against the DNA. TRBV21-1 is listed as a pseudogene. The CDR3 length is 15 residues. Here the CDR3 DNA reads TGTGCCAGCAGCCAAAAGGGGGAGAGGGGCTACGAGCAGTACGTC. Its translation: CASSQKGERGYEQYV.

This chain joins TRBV3-1 (or the pseudogene TRBV3-2) and TRBJ1-5, with a tentative D call TRBD1 (5 bases). The germline V gene has CDR1 LGHDT and CDR2 YNNKEL (reference sequence). This CDR3 spans 13 amino acids. The V end lost 4 bases, the J end lost 4 bases, and 8 bases lay between the germline ends. CDR3 residues: CASSLRQNQPQHF. The CDR3 DNA follows: TGTGCCAGCAGCCTACGACAGAATCAGCCCCAGCATTTT.

The table lists this clone with a count of one. This sequence joins TRBV6-5 and TRBJ2-7, with D perhaps TRBD2 (6 bases). The CDR3 is 14 residues long. The V and J ends lost 5 bases and 1 base respectively, with 12 bases between them. Germline CDR1 and CDR2: MNHEY and SVGAGI. The chain's CDR3 is CASSLTDYSYEQYF. The CDR3 bases are TGTGCCAGCAGTCTAACGGACTATTCCTACGAGCAGTACTTC.

V is TRBV19 and J is TRBJ1-2, with D possibly TRBD1 on 5 matching bases. The CDR3 has 15 amino acids. In germline, CDR1 is LNHDA, CDR2 SQIVND (reference sequence). Trimming stripped 8 bases from V and 6 bases from J, with 22 bases between. CDR3 loop: CASYRPEAGPNGYTF. The CDR3 DNA reads TGTGCCAGTTACCGTCCCGAGGCGGGACCCAATGGCTACACCTTC.

The gene calls are TRBV20-1 and TRBJ2-7; D may be TRBD1 (5 bases). Germline lookup yields CDR1 DFQATT and CDR2 SNEGSKA (reference sequence). CDR3 length: 11 amino acids. Trimming stripped 4 bases from V and 4 bases from J, with 8 bases between. CDR3 region: CSATGLYEQYF. CDR3 DNA sequence: TGCAGTGCTACAGGGTTGTACGAGCAGTACTTC.

The gene calls are TRBV19 and TRBJ2-5; 8 bases map to TRBD1. Germline CDR1 reads LNHDA; CDR2 reads SQIVND (reference sequence). Germline trimming cut 3 bases from V and 5 bases from J; bases unmatched to any gene: 5. CDR3 size: 14 residues. CDR3 loop: CASSIQGAGETQYF. The CDR3 region has the DNA TGTGCCAGTAGTATCCAGGGGGCGGGGGAGACCCAGTACTTC.

This clone was detected ten times or more. The chain recombines TRBV5-8 with TRBJ2-7, with 9 bases matching TRBD2. V lost 3 bases and J lost 7; bases outside the gene matches: 8. Per the germline V gene, CDR1 is SGHTS and CDR2 is YDEGEE. The CDR3 sequence is 14 residues long. CDR3 sequence reads: CASSYSGGPGEQYF. The DNA for the CDR3 is TGTGCCAGCAGCTACAGCGGGGGGCCGGGAGAGCAGTACTTC.

The genes are TRBV7-3 and TRBJ2-1, with a tentative D call TRBD2 (6 bases). Germline loops: CDR1 SGHTA, CDR2 FQGTGA. CDR3 size: 16 residues. Trimming took 5 bases from V and 0 from J, leaving 14 bases between them. The CDR3 is CASSTLEGSSYNEQFF. CDR3 bases: TGTGCCAGCAGCACCCTGGAGGGGAGCTCCTACAATGAGCAGTTCTTC.

Only one count was recorded for this clone. CDR3 region: CASSQVASTDTQYF. For the CDR3, the DNA is TGTGCCAGCAGCCAAGTAGCCAGCACAGATACGCAGTATTTT. This chain joins TRBV4-2 and TRBJ2-3; no reliable D call. Trimming cost V 1 base and J 0 bases, with 5 bases left between them. CDR3 length equals 14 residues. The germline V gene has CDR1 LGHNA and CDR2 YNFKEQ.

The V call is TRBV3-1 (or the pseudogene TRBV3-2), the J call TRBJ1-1; 11 positions match TRBD1. CDR1 LGHDT and CDR2 YNNKEL come from the germline V gene (reference sequence). The CDR3 runs to 16 residues. J gave up 5 bases and V 2 bases, and 7 bases lay outside the gene matches. CDR3 region: CASSQSDRGLVTEAFF. In DNA form, the CDR3 reads TGTGCCAGCAGCCAATCGGACAGGGGGCTTGTTACTGAAGCTTTCTTT.

V gene TRBV15 combines with J gene TRBJ2-3, with 9 bases lining up with TRBD2. CDR1 and CDR2 from the germline V gene are LNHNV and YYDKDF (reference sequence). This CDR3 has 16 amino acids. V lost 1 base and J lost 4; bases outside the gene matches: 6. The chain's CDR3 is CATSRVAGDPSDTQYF. The CDR3 DNA is TGTGCCACCAGCAGAGTAGCGGGGGATCCCTCAGATACGCAGTATTTT.

With respect to this clone: The same CDR3 also results from other DNA sequences found in this sample. The chain recombines TRBV9 with TRBJ2-3; 11 nucleotides align to TRBD2. V dropped 0 bases and J dropped 2; count of bases not matched to a gene: 5. The CDR3 runs to 17 residues. CDR1 is SGDLS and CDR2 is YYNGEE in the germline V gene. The CDR3 region has the DNA TGTGCCAGCAGCGTAGACCCTAGCGGGGGGTCCACAGATACGCAGTATTTT. Its translation: CASSVDPSGGSTDTQYF.

The chain couples TRBV7-5 to TRBJ2-1; TRBD1 was called by the table and not checked on the DNA. TRBV7-5 counts as a pseudogene. This CDR3 has 16 amino acids. In DNA form, the CDR3 reads TGTGTCAGAAGCTCATACAGGGCCCCGGGGATGAATGAGCAGTTCTTC. Translated, it gives CVRSSYRAPGMNEQFF.